The 25 T cell receptor beta chains below come from one sample, sequenced in a study of blood T cell dynamics during melanoma immunotherapy (dated by TCRdb to the early 2020s). Library generation was performed with the immunoSEQ multiplex PCR assay. TCRdb holds this immuneACCESS table with in-frame rearrangements only. Some clones are missing; in checked studies, unresolved V genes explain under half, and the rest has no known cause. Recorded for this sample are some 150 clones; less than 95% of them occurred a single time. The top ten clones comprise about an eighth of the sample. Reading the label with the study, this specimen's time point is: pre-treatment baseline. The specimen was cell-free DNA from blood, collected from a patient treated with checkpoint blockade. The cell subset or site label, read with the paper, signifies: plasma cell-free DNA. The origin of the receptors is a human donor with melanoma.

The chain has TRBV27 and TRBJ2-2, with TRBD2 as a possible D gene (5 bases). CDR3 length: 14 residues. With 3 bases removed from V and 7 bases from J, the gap between germline ends came to 12 bases. The germline CDR1 and CDR2 sequences are MNHEY and SMNVEV (reference sequence). The DNA of the CDR3 is TGTGCCAGCAGTTTGCAGCCAGGAGGCGGGGAGCTGTTTTTT. Encoded protein: CASSLQPGGGELFF.

The chain recombines TRBV6-1 with TRBJ1-5; TRBD1 is a possible D gene (6 bases). There are 16 residues in the CDR3. Between the trimmed V and J ends, which lost 4 bases and 2 bases, there was a span of 15 bases. Looked up from germline, CDR1 is MNHNS and CDR2 is SASEGT. In DNA, the CDR3 is TGTGCCAGCAGTGCGGCGGGGGGCGGGCGCAATCAGCCCCAGCATTTT. Translated: CASSAAGGGRNQPQHF.

This clone was seen just once. One end of the junction varies from germline; a read error may be responsible. The chain uses TRBV4-1 and TRBJ2-7, with D possibly matching TRBD2 (7 bases). The CDR3 is made up of 14 amino acids. Germline loops: CDR1 MGHRA, CDR2 YSYEKL. The CDR3 region has the DNA TGCGCCAGCAGCCGAAGCTCAGACTCCCGGGGGGCCCACTTC. It translates to CASSRSSDSRGAHF.

V gene TRBV5-1 combines with J gene TRBJ2-1, with D perhaps being TRBD1 or TRBD2 (6 bases each). Germline lookup yields CDR1 SGHRS and CDR2 YFSETQ. The V and J ends lost 0 bases and 4 bases respectively, with 11 bases between them. The CDR3 has 15 amino acids. In nucleotides, the CDR3 is TGCGCCAGCAGCTTGGCCGAGGGGGGTTACAATGAGCAGTTCTTC. This encodes CASSLAEGGYNEQFF.

The rearrangement links TRBV7-2 to TRBJ2-1; TRBD1 matches 7 bases. The V and J ends lost 5 bases and 9 bases, in that order; junction bases with no gene match: 7. There are 13 residues in the CDR3. CDR1 SGHTA and CDR2 FQGNSA come from the germline V gene. The CDR3 sequence is CASSAQGWGEQFF. The CDR3 region has the DNA TGTGCCAGCAGCGCACAGGGGTGGGGTGAGCAGTTCTTC.

The rearrangement uses TRBV15 and TRBJ2-6; 7 nucleotides match TRBD2. The CDR3 covers 19 residues. Germline trimming cut 0 bases from V and 2 bases from J; bases unmatched to any gene: 10. Germline loops: CDR1 LNHNV, CDR2 YYDKDF (reference sequence). The CDR3 region is CATSRDRGVASPGANVLTF. CDR3 sequence (DNA): TGTGCCACCAGCAGAGATCGGGGGGTGGCCTCCCCTGGGGCCAACGTCCTGACTTTC.

This chain connects TRBV19 to TRBJ2-5, with D uncertain. This CDR3 comprises 13 residues. V was trimmed by 3 bases and J by 5 bases, leaving 10 bases between them. The germline V gene has CDR1 LNHDA and CDR2 SQIVND (reference sequence). In nucleotides, the CDR3 is TGTGCCAGTAGTATGCCCACCGGGGAGACCCAGTACTTC. Translation: CASSMPTGETQYF.

V is TRBV5-4 and J is TRBJ1-4; a weak D match, TRBD1 (5 bases). This CDR3 has 16 residues. The germline gives CDR1 SGHNT, CDR2 YYREEE (reference sequence). Trimming pared 4 bases from V and 0 bases from J, leaving 13 bases between. The CDR3, as DNA: TGTGCCAGCAGCGAATTCCGGGACTCAACTAATGAAAAACTGTTTTTT. Amino acid sequence: CASSEFRDSTNEKLFF. Full variable domain (outside the CDR3, taken from reference TRBV5-4 and TRBJ1-4): ETGVTQSPTHLIKTRGQQVTLRCSSQSGHNTVSWYQQALGQGPQFIFQYYREEENGRGNFPPRFSGLQFPNYSSELNVNALELDDSALYLCASSEFRDSTNEKLFFGSGTQLSVL.

The chain couples TRBV11-2 to TRBJ2-5, with D unresolved. The CDR3 length is 12 residues. The germline CDR1 and CDR2 sequences are SGHAT and FQNNGV. Between the trimmed V and J ends, which lost 1 base and 4 bases, there was a span of 4 bases. CDR3 DNA: TGTGCCAGCAGCTTAGTTTCAGAGACCCAGTACTTC. Translated, it gives CASSLVSETQYF. The full variable domain, in which reference TRBV11-2 and TRBJ2-5 provide the parts outside the CDR3, is EAGVAQSPRYKIIEKRQSVAFWCNPISGHATLYWYQQILGQGPKLLIQFQNNGVVDDSQLPKDRFSAERLKGVDSTLKIQPAKLEDSAVYLCASSLVSETQYFGPGTRLLVL.

The genes are TRBV2 and TRBJ2-7; perhaps D is TRBD1 or TRBD2 (5 bases each). The CDR3 spans 15 residues. Germline CDR1 and CDR2: SNHLY and FYNNEI. Trimming left V 3 bases short and J 0 bases short, with 12 bases between. CDR3: CASSESGTDSYEQYF. CDR3 nucleotides: TGTGCCAGCAGTGAGTCCGGGACCGACTCCTACGAGCAGTACTTC.

For this clone: Because the CDR3 is missing its conserved closing phenylalanine or tryptophan, this is likely a read error. The limits of the CDR3 on the DNA are not certain, so only TCRdb's listed CDR3 is given. The chain carries TRBV9 and TRBJ1-2. CDR1 and CDR2 (germline): SGDLS, YYNGEE. The CDR3 numbers 14 amino acids, ends counted. This CDR3 is CASQIGYSRKTYGY.

This chain joins TRBV6-5 and TRBJ2-3; the D is unclear. Trimming shortened V by 6 bases and J by 0 bases, and 7 bases separated the two germline ends. CDR3 size: 13 residues. In germline, CDR1 is MNHEY, CDR2 SVGAGI. The CDR3 loop is CASSPLSTDTQYF. CDR3 bases: TGTGCCAGCAGCCCTCTTAGCACAGATACGCAGTATTTT.

CDR3 protein: CASSQSNYEQYF. The CDR3 DNA is TGCGCCAGCAGTCAATCCAACTACGAGCAGTACTTC. The J gene is TRBJ2-7, the V gene TRBV23-1; D is uncertain. TRBV23-1 belongs to the ORF category, with a function that is uncertain. Deletions cut 0 bases from V and 3 bases from J, with 3 bases between. The length of the CDR3 is 12 residues.

The chain links TRBV7-2 to TRBJ1-2; no clear D gene. Per the germline V gene, CDR1 is SGHTA and CDR2 is FQGNSA. The V end lost 1 base, the J end lost 4 bases, and 10 bases lay between the germline ends. The CDR3 is 14 amino acids. CDR3 amino acids: CASSLVGEFYGYTF. Written as DNA, the CDR3 is TGTGCCAGCAGCTTAGTCGGAGAGTTCTATGGCTACACCTTC.

The chain employs TRBV18 and TRBJ1-5, with 9 positions matching TRBD1. Germline V gene lookup returns CDR1 KGHSH and CDR2 LQKENI. With 8 bases clipped from V and 6 bases from J, the junction kept 5 bases outside the gene matches. This CDR3 is 13 amino acids long. The CDR3 protein is CASRQGGGQPQHF. As DNA, the CDR3 is TGTGCCAGCCGACAGGGGGGAGGTCAGCCCCAGCATTTT.

The rearrangement links TRBV6-1 to TRBJ2-1; 7 bases match TRBD1. Germline trimming cut 1 base from V and 9 bases from J; bases unmatched to any gene: 9. Germline V gene data show CDR1 as MNHNS and CDR2 as SASEGT. The CDR3 has 15 amino acids. In DNA, the CDR3 is TGTGCCAGCAGTGAAGGGGCAGGGGGTGTGGGTGAGCAGTTCTTC. Its translation is CASSEGAGGVGEQFF.

V gene TRBV9 combines with J gene TRBJ1-1; TRBD1 agrees at 10 bases. Unmatched junction bases numbered 6, after V lost 3 bases and J lost 7 bases. The CDR3 is 14 residues long. The germline gives CDR1 SGDLS, CDR2 YYNGEE. In DNA, the CDR3 is TGTGCCAGCAGCGAGTCCGGGACAGGGGTTGAAGCTTTCTTT. Translated, it gives CASSESGTGVEAFF.

V and J are TRBV5-8 and TRBJ1-4; the D gene is possibly TRBD1 (6 bases). V lost 4 bases and J 6 bases, leaving 22 bases between the germline ends. This CDR3 spans 17 amino acids. Per the germline V gene, CDR1 is SGHTS and CDR2 is YDEGEE. In DNA form, the CDR3 reads TGTGCCAGCAGCCAAACCACACCCGGGACATGGCATGAAAAACTGTTTTTT. This codes for CASSQTTPGTWHEKLFF.

This clone showed up just once. This rearrangement joins TRBV7-9 to TRBJ2-3; 7 bases fit TRBD2. Germline lookup yields CDR1 SEHNR and CDR2 FQNEAQ (reference sequence). The CDR3 has 14 residues. The V segment lost 5 bases and the J segment 1 base; nucleotides outside the gene matches: 3. The DNA for the CDR3 is TGTGCCAGCAGCCGAGCGGGACGCACAGATACGCAGTATTTT. This encodes CASSRAGRTDTQYF.

V is TRBV21-1 and J is TRBJ1-1. TRBV21-1 is recorded as a pseudogene. The CDR3 has 16 amino acids. CDR3 loop: CASRLAIATIRTEAFF. Here the CDR3 DNA reads TGTGCCAGCAGATTGGCTATAGCTACAATTCGCACTGAAGCTTTCTTT.

This chain uses TRBV6-1 with TRBJ2-1, with 10 bases matching TRBD2. V lost 1 base, J lost 8 bases, and 5 bases stayed unmatched. The CDR3 totals 15 residues. Germline V gene sequence: CDR1 MNHNS, CDR2 SASEGT. The CDR3 loop reads CASSEELAGAHEQFF. The CDR3, as DNA: TGTGCCAGCAGTGAAGAGCTAGCGGGAGCCCATGAGCAGTTCTTC.

The chain carries TRBV6-1 and TRBJ2-5; D unclear. V lost 7 bases and J 7 bases, leaving 10 bases between the germline ends. This CDR3 region has 11 residues. CDR1 and CDR2 (germline): MNHNS, SASEGT. The CDR3 reads CASNSAPTQYF. In DNA form, the CDR3 reads TGTGCCAGCAACTCCGCCCCGACCCAGTACTTC.

The chain carries TRBV11-3 and TRBJ1-2, with D unclear. CDR3 length: 10 amino acids. Trimming took off 11 bases at V and 7 bases at J, with 11 bases between the two ends. The germline CDR1 and CDR2 sequences are SGHNT and YENEEA. The CDR3 bases are TGTGCCGGAAGGGATTGTGGCTACACCTTC. Protein sequence: CAGRDCGYTF.

The genes are TRBV9 and TRBJ1-3, with D possibly TRBD1 on 6 matching bases. Germline values: CDR1 SGDLS, CDR2 YYNGEE. The germline V and J ends were trimmed by 3 bases and 0 bases, with 16 bases remaining between them. The CDR3 is 17 amino acids. The CDR3 region is CASSDPGTRGSGNTIYF. CDR3 DNA sequence: TGTGCCAGCAGCGATCCCGGGACACGGGGCTCTGGAAACACCATATATTTT.

V is TRBV4-1 and J is TRBJ1-3, with D possibly matching TRBD1 (6 bases). In germline, CDR1 is MGHRA, CDR2 YSYEKL. Trimming cost V 7 bases and J 6 bases, with 22 bases left between them. This CDR3 is 16 amino acids long. The CDR3, as DNA: TGCGCCAGCACCCCCTATGGTTGGGGGCGAGAAAACACCATATATTTT. Amino acid sequence: CASTPYGWGRENTIYF.